The clone carrying this T cell receptor (beta chain) was counted a few times. What it recognizes is unknown. Scientists made TCR beta libraries using quantitative 5'-RACE with molecular barcodes. MiXCR, run by TCRdb on the 5' RACE reads, gives a single entry per CDR3 protein. Of 700,000 to 1,000,000 distinct CDR3 sequences in the sample, 12% were seen once. The record originates from a study of CD8 T cells in ankylosing spondylitis. General study results and limits: Clones that were linked to disease were CD8+ and were relatively rare in peripheral blood. In reactive arthritis synovial fluid and blood, some motif variants had been reported before. The authors reported significant enrichment of disease-linked clones in matched ankylosing spondylitis synovial fluid. Seemingly distinctive of ankylosing spondylitis blood was a TCR beta motif formed by eight highly homologous variants.

Per germline, CDR1 LGHNA and CDR2 YNFKEQ. V was trimmed by 1 base and J by 6 bases, leaving 10 bases between them. The CDR3 has 15 amino acids. Material: blood, either unsorted or a sorted T cell fraction (not recorded which). The chain joins TRBV4-2 to TRBJ1-6; the D gene is possibly TRBD1 (5 bases). This TCR was sampled from a male donor with ankylosing spondylitis. CDR3 residues: CASSQGQGRNSPLHF. CDR3 DNA: TGTGCCAGCAGCCAAGGGCAGGGTCGTAATTCACCCCTCCACTTT.